This passage covers 3 T cell receptor beta chains from one sample sequenced in a study of metastatic and nonmetastatic thyroid tumors. Thyroid surgery was preceded by no treatment in any patient. TCRdb re-clonotyped the PCR reads through MiXCR. Counted here are around 40,000 clones, roughly 27% occurring once; the ten biggest clones make up about 8.9%. Material: blood. These receptors were taken from a female donor with papillary thyroid cancer or a benign thyroid nodule (not recorded which). Some clones in this sample may be carry-over from other donors' samples.

This clone was picked up many times. This chain joins TRBV7-9 and TRBJ2-2, with D perhaps given as TRBD1 or TRBD2 (7 bases each). V shed 6 bases and J shed 6 bases, with 20 bases lying between them. Per germline, CDR1 SEHNR and CDR2 FQNEAQ (reference sequence). This CDR3 comprises 16 residues. The CDR3 region has the DNA TGTGCCAGCAGTTCCGACAACAGGGGACTATCCGGGGAGCTGTTTTTT. It translates to CASSSDNRGLSGELFF.

The table lists this clone with a few counts. The DNA is omitted, as the CDR3 cannot be located on it reliably, and the CDR3 follows TCRdb's listing. V usage is TRBV28 and J usage is TRBJ2-7; no DNA check was done on the table's D call, TRBD2. Counting both end residues, the CDR3 totals 17 amino acids. CDR1 is MDHEN and CDR2 is SYDVKM in the germline V gene. The chain's CDR3 is CASSSSNMGLGSYEQYF.

The V and J genes are TRBV11-2 and TRBJ2-1; 9 nucleotides agree with TRBD1. V trimming: 2 bases; J trimming: 5 bases; junction bases outside the gene matches: 7. The CDR3 has 16 residues. Looked up from germline, CDR1 is SGHAT and CDR2 is FQNNGV. The CDR3 DNA reads as TGTGCCAGCAGCTTACAAACCGGGACAGGGAACAATGAGCAGTTCTTC. Its translation: CASSLQTGTGNNEQFF.